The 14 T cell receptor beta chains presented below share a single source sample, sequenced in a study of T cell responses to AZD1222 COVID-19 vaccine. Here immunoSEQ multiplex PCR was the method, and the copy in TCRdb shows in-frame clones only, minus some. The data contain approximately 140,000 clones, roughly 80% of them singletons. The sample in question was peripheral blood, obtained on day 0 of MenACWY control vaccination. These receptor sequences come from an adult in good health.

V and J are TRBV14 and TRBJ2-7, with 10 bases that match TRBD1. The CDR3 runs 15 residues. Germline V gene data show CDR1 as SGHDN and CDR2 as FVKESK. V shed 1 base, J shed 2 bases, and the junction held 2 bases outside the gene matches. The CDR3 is CASSQGGTGAYEQYF. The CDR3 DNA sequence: TGTGCCAGCAGCCAAGGGGGGACAGGGGCCTACGAGCAGTACTTC. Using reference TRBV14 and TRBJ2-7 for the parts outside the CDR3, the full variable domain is EAGVTQFPSHSVIEKGQTVTLRCDPISGHDNLYWYRRVMGKEIKFLLHFVKESKQDESGMPNNRFLAERTGGTYSTLKVQPAELEDSGVYFCASSQGGTGAYEQYFGPGTRLTVT.

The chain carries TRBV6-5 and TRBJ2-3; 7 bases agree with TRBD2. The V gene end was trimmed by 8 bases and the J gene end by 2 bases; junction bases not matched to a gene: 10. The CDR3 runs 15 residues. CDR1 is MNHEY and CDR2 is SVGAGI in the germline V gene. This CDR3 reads CASLGRGRYTDTQYF. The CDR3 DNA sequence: TGTGCCAGCCTGGGGCGGGGGAGATACACAGATACGCAGTATTTT.

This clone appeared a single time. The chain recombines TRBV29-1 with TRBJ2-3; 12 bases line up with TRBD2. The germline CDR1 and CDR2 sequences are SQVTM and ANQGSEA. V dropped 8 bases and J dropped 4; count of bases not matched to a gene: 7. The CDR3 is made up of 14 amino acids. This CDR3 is CSSALAGGSDTQYF. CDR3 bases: TGCAGCTCCGCACTAGCGGGGGGTTCAGATACGCAGTATTTT.

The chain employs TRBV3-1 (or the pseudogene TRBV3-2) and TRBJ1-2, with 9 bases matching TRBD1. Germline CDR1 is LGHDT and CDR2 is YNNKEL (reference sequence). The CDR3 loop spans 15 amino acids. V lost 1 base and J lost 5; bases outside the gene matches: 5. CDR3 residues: CASSQGDRDGYGYTF. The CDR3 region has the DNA TGTGCCAGCAGCCAAGGGGACAGGGATGGGTATGGCTACACCTTC.

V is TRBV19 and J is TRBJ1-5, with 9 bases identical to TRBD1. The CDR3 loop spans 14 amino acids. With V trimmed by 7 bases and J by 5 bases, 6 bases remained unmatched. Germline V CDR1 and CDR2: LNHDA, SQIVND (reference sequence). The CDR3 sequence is CASTPGTGYQPQHF. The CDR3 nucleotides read TGTGCCAGTACTCCCGGGACAGGGTATCAGCCCCAGCATTTT.

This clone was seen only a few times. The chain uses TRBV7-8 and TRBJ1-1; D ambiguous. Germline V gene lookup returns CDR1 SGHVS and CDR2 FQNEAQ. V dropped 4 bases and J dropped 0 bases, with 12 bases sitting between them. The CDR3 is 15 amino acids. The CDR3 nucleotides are TGTGCCAGCAGCTCAGGTAGGGCCCTGAACACTGAAGCTTTCTTT. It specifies CASSSGRALNTEAFF.

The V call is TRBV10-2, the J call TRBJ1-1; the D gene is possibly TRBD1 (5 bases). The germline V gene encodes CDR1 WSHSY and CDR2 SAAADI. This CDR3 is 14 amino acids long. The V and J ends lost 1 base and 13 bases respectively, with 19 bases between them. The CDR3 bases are TGCGCCAGCAGTGAGTTGACAGCCCCTTTCAACGTTTTCTTT. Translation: CASSELTAPFNVFF.

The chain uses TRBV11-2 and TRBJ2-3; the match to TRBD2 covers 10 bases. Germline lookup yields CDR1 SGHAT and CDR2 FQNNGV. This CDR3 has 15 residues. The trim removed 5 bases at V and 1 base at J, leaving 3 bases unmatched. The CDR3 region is CASSTTSGGTDTQYF. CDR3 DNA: TGTGCCAGCAGCACCACTAGCGGGGGCACAGATACGCAGTATTTT.

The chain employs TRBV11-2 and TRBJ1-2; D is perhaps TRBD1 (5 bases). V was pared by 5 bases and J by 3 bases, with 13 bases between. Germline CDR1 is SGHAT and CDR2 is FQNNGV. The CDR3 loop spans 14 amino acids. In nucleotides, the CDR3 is TGTGCCAGCAGCGCTTACCAGGGCGACTATGGCTACACCTTC. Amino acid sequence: CASSAYQGDYGYTF.

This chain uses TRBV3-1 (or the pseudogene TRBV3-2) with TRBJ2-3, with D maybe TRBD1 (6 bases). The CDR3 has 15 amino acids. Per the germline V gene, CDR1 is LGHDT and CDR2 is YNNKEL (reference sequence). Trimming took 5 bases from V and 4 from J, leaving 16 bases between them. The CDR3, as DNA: TGTGCCAGCAGCTCCCGGGACACCACGGCAGATACGCAGTATTTT. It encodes CASSSRDTTADTQYF.

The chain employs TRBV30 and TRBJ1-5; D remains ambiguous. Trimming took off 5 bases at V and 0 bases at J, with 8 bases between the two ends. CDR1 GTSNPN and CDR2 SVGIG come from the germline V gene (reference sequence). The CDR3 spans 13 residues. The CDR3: CAWGLHSNQPQHF. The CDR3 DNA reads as TGTGCCTGGGGCCTCCATAGCAATCAGCCCCAGCATTTT.

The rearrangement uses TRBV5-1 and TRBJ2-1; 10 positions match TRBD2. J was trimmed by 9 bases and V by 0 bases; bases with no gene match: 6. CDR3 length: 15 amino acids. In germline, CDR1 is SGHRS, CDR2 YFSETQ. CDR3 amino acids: CASSLASGGAGEQFF. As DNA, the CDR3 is TGCGCCAGCAGCTTGGCCAGCGGGGGGGCCGGTGAGCAGTTCTTC.

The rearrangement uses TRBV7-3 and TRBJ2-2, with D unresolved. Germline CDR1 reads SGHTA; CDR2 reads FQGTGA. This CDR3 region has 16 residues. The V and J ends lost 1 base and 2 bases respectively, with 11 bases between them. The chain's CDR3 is CASSLNPPPNTGELFF. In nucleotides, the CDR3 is TGTGCCAGCAGCTTAAATCCGCCGCCCAACACCGGGGAGCTGTTTTTT.

As DNA, the CDR3 is TGTGCCAGCAGCTTGTTCCGGGATCTCTATGGCTACACCTTC. As protein: CASSLFRDLYGYTF. This chain connects TRBV5-6 to TRBJ1-2; no clear D gene. V lost 1 base and J lost 4, with 11 bases in between. This CDR3 is 14 amino acids long. CDR1 and CDR2 (germline): SGHDT, YYEEEE.